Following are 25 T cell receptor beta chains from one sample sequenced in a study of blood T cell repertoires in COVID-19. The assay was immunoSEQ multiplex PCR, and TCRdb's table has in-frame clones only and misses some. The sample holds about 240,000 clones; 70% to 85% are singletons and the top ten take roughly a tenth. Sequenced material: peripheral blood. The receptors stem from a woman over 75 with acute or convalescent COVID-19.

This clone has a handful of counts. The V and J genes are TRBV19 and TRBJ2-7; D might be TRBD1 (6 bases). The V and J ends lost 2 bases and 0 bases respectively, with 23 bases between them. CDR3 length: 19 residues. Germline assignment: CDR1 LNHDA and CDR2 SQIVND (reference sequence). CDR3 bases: TGTGCCAGTAGTATAAGAAAGGGGCCGGGACACATTTTCTCCTACGAGCAGTACTTC. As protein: CASSIRKGPGHIFSYEQYF.

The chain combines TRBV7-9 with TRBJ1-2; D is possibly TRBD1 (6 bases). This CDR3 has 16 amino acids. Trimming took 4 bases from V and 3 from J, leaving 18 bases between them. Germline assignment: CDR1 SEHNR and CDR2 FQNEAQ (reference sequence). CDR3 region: CASSSLGMGADYGYTF. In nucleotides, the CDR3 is TGTGCCAGCAGCTCGTTAGGTATGGGGGCGGACTATGGCTACACCTTC.

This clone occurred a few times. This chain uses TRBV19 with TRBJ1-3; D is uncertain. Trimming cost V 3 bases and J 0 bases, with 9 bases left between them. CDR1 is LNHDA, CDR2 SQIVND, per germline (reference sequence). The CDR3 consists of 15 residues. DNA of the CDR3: TGTGCCAGTAGTATGGGCACCGTCTCTGGAAACACCATATATTTT. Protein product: CASSMGTVSGNTIYF.

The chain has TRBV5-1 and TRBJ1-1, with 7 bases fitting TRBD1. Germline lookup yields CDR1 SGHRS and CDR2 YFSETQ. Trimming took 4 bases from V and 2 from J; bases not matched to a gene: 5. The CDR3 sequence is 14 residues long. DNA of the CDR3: TGCGCCAGCAGCGCGGGACAGCCAAACACTGAAGCTTTCTTT. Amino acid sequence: CASSAGQPNTEAFF.

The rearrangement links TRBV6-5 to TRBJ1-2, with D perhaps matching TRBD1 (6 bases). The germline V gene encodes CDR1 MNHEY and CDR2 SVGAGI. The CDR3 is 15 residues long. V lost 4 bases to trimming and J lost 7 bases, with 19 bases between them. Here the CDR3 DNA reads TGTGCCAGCAGTTCCCAATACAGGGAAATAGGTGGCTACACCTTC. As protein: CASSSQYREIGGYTF.

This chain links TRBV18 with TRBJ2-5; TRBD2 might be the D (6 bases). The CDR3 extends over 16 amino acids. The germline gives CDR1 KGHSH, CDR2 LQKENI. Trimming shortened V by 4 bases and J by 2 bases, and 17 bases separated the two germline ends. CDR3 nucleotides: TGTGCCAGCTCACAATCGGCCGGACTACAACAAGAGACCCAGTACTTC. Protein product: CASSQSAGLQQETQYF.

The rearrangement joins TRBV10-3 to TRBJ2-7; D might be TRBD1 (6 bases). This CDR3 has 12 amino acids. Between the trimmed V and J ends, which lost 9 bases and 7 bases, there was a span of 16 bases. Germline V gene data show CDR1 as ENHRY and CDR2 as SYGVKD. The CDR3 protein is CAISSGDQEQYF. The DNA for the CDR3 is TGTGCCATATCTTCAGGGGATCAAGAGCAGTACTTC.

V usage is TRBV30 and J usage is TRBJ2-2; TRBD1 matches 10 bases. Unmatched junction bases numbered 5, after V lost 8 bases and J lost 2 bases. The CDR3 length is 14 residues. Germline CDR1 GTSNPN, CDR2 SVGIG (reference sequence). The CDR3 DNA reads TGTGCCGCCGGGACAGGGGTCAACACCGGGGAGCTGTTTTTT. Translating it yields CAAGTGVNTGELFF. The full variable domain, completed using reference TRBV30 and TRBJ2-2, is SQTIHQWPATLVQPVGSPLSLECTVEGTSNPNLYWYRQAAGRGLQLLFYSVGIGQISSEVPQNLSASRPQDRQFILSSKKLLLSDSGFYLCAAGTGVNTGELFFGEGSRLTVL.

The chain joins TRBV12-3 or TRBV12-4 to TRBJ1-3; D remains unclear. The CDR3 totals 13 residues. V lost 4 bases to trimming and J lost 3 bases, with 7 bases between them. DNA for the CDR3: TGTGCCAGCAGTTACGACAATGGAAACACCATATATTTT. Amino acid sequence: CASSYDNGNTIYF.

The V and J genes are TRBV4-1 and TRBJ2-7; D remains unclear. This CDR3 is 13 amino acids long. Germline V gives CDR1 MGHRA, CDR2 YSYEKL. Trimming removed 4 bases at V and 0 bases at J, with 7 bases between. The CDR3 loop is CASSLGPSYEQYF. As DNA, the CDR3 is TGCGCCAGCAGCCTTGGGCCCTCCTACGAGCAGTACTTC.

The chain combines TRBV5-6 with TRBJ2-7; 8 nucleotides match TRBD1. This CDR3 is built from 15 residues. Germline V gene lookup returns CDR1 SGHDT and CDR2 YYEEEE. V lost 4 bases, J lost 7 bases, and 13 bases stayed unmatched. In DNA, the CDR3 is TGTGCCAGCAGCCCACCGGGACAGGCTGTGCGGGAGCAGTACTTC. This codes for CASSPPGQAVREQYF.

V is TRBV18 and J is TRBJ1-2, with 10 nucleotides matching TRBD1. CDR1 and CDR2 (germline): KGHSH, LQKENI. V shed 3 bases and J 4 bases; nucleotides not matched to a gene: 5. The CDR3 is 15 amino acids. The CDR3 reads CASSPSTGGVYGYTF. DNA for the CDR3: TGTGCCAGCTCACCCTCGACAGGGGGCGTCTATGGCTACACCTTC. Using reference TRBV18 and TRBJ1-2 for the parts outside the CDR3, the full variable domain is NAGVMQNPRHLVRRRGQEARLRCSPMKGHSHVYWYRQLPEEGLKFMVYLQKENIIDESGMPKERFSAEFPKEGPSILRIQQVVRGDSAAYFCASSPSTGGVYGYTFGSGTRLTVV.

The CDR3 DNA sequence: TGTGCCAGCTCACCTTCCGGGGGTGAGCAGTTCTTC. Protein product: CASSPSGGEQFF. V gene TRBV18 combines with J gene TRBJ2-1, with a possible D match to TRBD2 (6 bases). The CDR3 spans 12 residues. Germline V gene data show CDR1 as KGHSH and CDR2 as LQKENI. V lost 3 bases and J lost 9, with 9 bases in between.

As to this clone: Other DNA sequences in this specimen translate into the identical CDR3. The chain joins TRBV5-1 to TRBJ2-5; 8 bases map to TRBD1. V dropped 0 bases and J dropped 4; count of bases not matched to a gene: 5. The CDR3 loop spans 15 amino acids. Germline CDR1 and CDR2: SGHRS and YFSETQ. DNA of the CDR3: TGCGCCAGCAGCTTGGGGGCAGGGACAGGAGAGACCCAGTACTTC. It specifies CASSLGAGTGETQYF. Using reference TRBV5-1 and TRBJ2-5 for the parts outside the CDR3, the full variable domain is KAGVTQTPRYLIKTRGQQVTLSCSPISGHRSVSWYQQTPGQGLQFLFEYFSETQRNKGNFPGRFSGRQFSNSRSEMNVSTLELGDSALYLCASSLGAGTGETQYFGPGTRLLVL.

In nucleotides, the CDR3 is TGTGCCAGCAGTTTAGGGGGGTTCGGGGAGACCCAGTACTTC. It is translated as CASSLGGFGETQYF. The gene calls are TRBV28 and TRBJ2-5, with D possibly matching TRBD2 (6 bases). There are 14 residues in the CDR3. Germline values: CDR1 MDHEN, CDR2 SYDVKM. V gave up 2 bases and J gave up 5 bases, with 12 bases separating them.

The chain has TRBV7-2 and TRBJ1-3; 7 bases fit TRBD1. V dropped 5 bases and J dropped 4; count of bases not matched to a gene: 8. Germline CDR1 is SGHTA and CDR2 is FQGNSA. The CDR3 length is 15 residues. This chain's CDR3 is CASSAQGMEGNTIYF. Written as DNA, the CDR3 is TGTGCCAGCAGCGCACAGGGGATGGAGGGAAACACCATATATTTT. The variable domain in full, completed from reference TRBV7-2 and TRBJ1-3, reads GAGVSQSPSNKVTEKGKDVELRCDPISGHTALYWYRQSLGQGLEFLIYFQGNSAPDKSGLPSDRFSAERTGGSVSTLTIQRTQQEDSAVYLCASSAQGMEGNTIYFGEGSWLTVV.

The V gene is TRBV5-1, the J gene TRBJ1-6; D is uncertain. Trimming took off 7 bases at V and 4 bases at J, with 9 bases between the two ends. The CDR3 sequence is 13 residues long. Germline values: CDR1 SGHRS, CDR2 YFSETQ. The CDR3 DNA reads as TGCGCCAGCCGGACGGGATATAATTCACCCCTCCACTTT. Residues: CASRTGYNSPLHF.

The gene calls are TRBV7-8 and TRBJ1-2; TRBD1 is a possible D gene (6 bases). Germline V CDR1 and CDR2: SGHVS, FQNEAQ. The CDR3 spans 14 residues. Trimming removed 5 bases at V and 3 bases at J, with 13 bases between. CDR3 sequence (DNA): TGTGCCAGCAGCCCTCGGGACACTGACTATGGCTACACCTTC. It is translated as CASSPRDTDYGYTF.

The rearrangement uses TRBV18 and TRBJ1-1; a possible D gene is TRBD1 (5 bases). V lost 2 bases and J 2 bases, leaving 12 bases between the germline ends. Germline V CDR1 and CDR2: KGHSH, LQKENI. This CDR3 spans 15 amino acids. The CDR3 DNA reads TGTGCCAGCTCACCAGCCTTGACAGTTAACACTGAAGCTTTCTTT. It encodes CASSPALTVNTEAFF.

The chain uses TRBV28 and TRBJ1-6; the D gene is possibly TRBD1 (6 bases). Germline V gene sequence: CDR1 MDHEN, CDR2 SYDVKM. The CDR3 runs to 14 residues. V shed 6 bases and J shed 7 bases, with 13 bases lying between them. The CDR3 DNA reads TGTGCCAGCAGCTCTACAGGGTGGAATTCACCCCTCCACTTT. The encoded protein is CASSSTGWNSPLHF.

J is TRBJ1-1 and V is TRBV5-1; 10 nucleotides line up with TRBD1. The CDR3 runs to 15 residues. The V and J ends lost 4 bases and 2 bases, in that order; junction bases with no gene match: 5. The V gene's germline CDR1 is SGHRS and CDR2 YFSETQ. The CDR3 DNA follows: TGCGCCAGCAGCCCCCGGGACAGGGGTAACACTGAAGCTTTCTTT. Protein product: CASSPRDRGNTEAFF.

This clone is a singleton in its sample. The CDR3 DNA sequence: TGTGCCAGCAGCTCAGGGACAGATACGCAGTATTTT. Encoded protein: CASSSGTDTQYF. The chain employs TRBV11-3 and TRBJ2-3; D might be TRBD1 (5 bases). Germline assignment: CDR1 SGHNT and CDR2 YENEEA. Deletions cut 4 bases from V and 3 bases from J, with 5 bases between. This CDR3 region has 12 residues.

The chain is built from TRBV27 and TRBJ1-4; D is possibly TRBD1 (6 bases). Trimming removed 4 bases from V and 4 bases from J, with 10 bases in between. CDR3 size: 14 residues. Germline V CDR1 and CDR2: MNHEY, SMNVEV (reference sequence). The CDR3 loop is CASSSGVNNEKLFF. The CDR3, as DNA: TGTGCCAGCAGTTCAGGGGTGAATAATGAAAAACTGTTTTTT.

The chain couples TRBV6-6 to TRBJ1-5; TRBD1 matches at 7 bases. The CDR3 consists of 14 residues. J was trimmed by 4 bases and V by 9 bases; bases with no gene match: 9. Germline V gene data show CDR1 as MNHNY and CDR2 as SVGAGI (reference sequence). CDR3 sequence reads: CASREGAGNQPQHF. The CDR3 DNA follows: TGTGCCAGTCGGGAGGGGGCCGGAAATCAGCCCCAGCATTTT.

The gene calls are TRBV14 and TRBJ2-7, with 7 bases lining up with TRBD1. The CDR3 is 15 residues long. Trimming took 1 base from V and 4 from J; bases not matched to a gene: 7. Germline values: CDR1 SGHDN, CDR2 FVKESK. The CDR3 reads CASSQAQGIVYEQYF. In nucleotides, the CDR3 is TGTGCCAGCAGCCAAGCACAGGGGATCGTTTACGAGCAGTACTTC.